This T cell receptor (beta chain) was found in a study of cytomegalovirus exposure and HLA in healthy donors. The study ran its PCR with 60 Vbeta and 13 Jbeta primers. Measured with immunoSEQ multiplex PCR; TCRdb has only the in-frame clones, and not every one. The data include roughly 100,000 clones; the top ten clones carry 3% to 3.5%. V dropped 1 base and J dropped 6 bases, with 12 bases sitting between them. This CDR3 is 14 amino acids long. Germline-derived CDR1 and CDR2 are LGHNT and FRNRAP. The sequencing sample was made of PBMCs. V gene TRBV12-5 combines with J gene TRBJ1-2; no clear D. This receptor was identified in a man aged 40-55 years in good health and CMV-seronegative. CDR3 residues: CASGLGVQNHGYTF. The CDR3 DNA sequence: TGTGCTAGTGGTTTGGGGGTACAGAACCATGGCTACACCTTC.